Listed here are 15 T cell receptor beta chains from one sample, sequenced in a study of cytomegalovirus exposure and HLA in healthy donors. PCR was performed using 60 Vbeta and 13 Jbeta primers. TCRdb keeps only in-frame clones here, not all; method: immunoSEQ multiplex PCR. This table has about 93,000 clones, roughly 63% appearing once. The source material was PBMCs. All receptors derive from a boy aged 10-17 years in good health and CMV-seropositive.

This chain connects TRBV9 to TRBJ2-3; TRBD2 matches 8 bases. The CDR3 is 15 amino acids. Looked up from germline, CDR1 is SGDLS and CDR2 is YYNGEE. The junction had 6 bases not matched to a gene; V was cut back by 2 bases and J by 4 bases. CDR3 region: CASSVRTSSSDTQYF. Written as DNA, the CDR3 is TGTGCCAGCAGCGTGAGGACTAGCTCGTCAGATACGCAGTATTTT.

This clone was detected a few times. The CDR3 region is CASSSQQGSYGYTF. CDR3 sequence (DNA): TGTGCCAGCAGTTCCCAGCAGGGCTCATATGGCTACACCTTC. The chain has TRBV27 and TRBJ1-2; TRBD1 might be the D (5 bases). Germline CDR1 reads MNHEY; CDR2 reads SMNVEV (reference sequence). The CDR3 consists of 14 residues. Trimming shortened V by 4 bases and J by 5 bases, and 14 bases separated the two germline ends.

V gene TRBV2 combines with J gene TRBJ1-6, with no clear D. CDR3 length equals 13 residues. The V gene lost 6 bases and the J gene lost 9 bases, with 12 bases spanning the gap. Germline-derived CDR1 and CDR2 are SNHLY and FYNNEI. This CDR3 is CASSGEKSSPLHF. DNA of the CDR3: TGTGCCAGCAGCGGAGAAAAGAGTTCACCCCTCCACTTT. Drawing the rest from reference TRBV2 and TRBJ1-6, the complete variable domain is EPEVTQTPSHQVTQMGQEVILRCVPISNHLYFYWYRQILGQKVEFLVSFYNNEISEKSEIFDDQFSVERPDGSNFTLKIRSTKLEDSAMYFCASSGEKSSPLHFGNGTRLTVT.

This chain connects TRBV2 to TRBJ2-7; tentatively, D is TRBD1 (6 bases). The germline V gene encodes CDR1 SNHLY and CDR2 FYNNEI. The CDR3 has 12 residues. V was pared by 6 bases and J by 6 bases, with 12 bases between. CDR3 nucleotide sequence: TGTGCCAGCAGGGTCGACAGGAGCGAGCAGTACTTC. Translating gives CASRVDRSEQYF.

The V call is TRBV7-6, the J call TRBJ1-3, with TRBD1 matching over 7 bases. Germline V lookup: CDR1 SGHVS, CDR2 FNYEAQ. The CDR3 spans 14 residues. The trim removed 4 bases at V and 3 bases at J, leaving 3 bases unmatched. DNA of the CDR3: TGTGCCAGCAGCTCTGACAGGGTTGGAAACACCATATATTTT. It yields the protein CASSSDRVGNTIYF.

This clone has a single count. The gene calls are TRBV5-6 and TRBJ1-2; D remains unclear. This CDR3 comprises 12 residues. The V gene lost 0 bases and the J gene lost 6 bases, with 6 bases spanning the gap. Germline CDR1 and CDR2: SGHDT and YYEEEE. CDR3 amino acids: CASSLGGHGYTF. In DNA, the CDR3 is TGTGCCAGCAGCTTGGGAGGCCATGGCTACACCTTC.

This clone occurred a few times. The rearrangement links TRBV6-6 to TRBJ1-5; D unclear. CDR1 and CDR2 from the germline V gene are MNHNY and SVGAGI (reference sequence). V lost 7 bases and J lost 1, with 5 bases in between. The CDR3 contains 12 residues. The CDR3 DNA reads as TGTGCCAGCAAGGAGAGCAATCAGCCCCAGCATTTT. It translates to CASKESNQPQHF.

The V and J genes are TRBV12-5 and TRBJ1-1, with 8 bases aligning to TRBD1. V lost 2 bases to trimming and J lost 1 base; unmatched junction nucleotides: 9. The CDR3 runs to 17 residues. Germline loops: CDR1 LGHNT, CDR2 FRNRAP. DNA of the CDR3: TGTGCTAGTGGTTTGACAGGGGGGCGAGTCCAGAACACTGAAGCTTTCTTT. Its translation: CASGLTGGRVQNTEAFF.

Only a few counts were recorded for this clone. The chain is built from TRBV9 and TRBJ1-2; TRBD1 might be the D (6 bases). The germline V gene has CDR1 SGDLS and CDR2 YYNGEE. CDR3 length equals 15 residues. With 3 bases removed from V and 3 bases from J, the gap between germline ends came to 15 bases. The CDR3 DNA follows: TGTGCCAGCAGCGAATCCGCGACAGGAGACTATGGCTACACCTTC. This encodes CASSESATGDYGYTF.

This chain connects TRBV7-3 to TRBJ2-7; 10 bases fit TRBD1. Germline CDR1 and CDR2: SGHTA and FQGTGA. The CDR3 runs to 16 residues. J was trimmed by 4 bases and V by 3 bases; bases with no gene match: 9. This chain's CDR3 is CASSFPDRGEIYEQYF. CDR3 coding DNA: TGTGCCAGCAGCTTCCCGGACAGGGGGGAGATTTACGAGCAGTACTTC. The variable domain in full, with the rest retrieved from reference TRBV7-3 and TRBJ2-7, is GAGVSQTPSNKVTEKGKYVELRCDPISGHTALYWYRQSLGQGPEFLIYFQGTGAADDSGLPNDRFFAVRPEGSVSTLKIQRTERGDSAVYLCASSFPDRGEIYEQYFGPGTRLTVT.

The J gene is TRBJ2-7, the V gene TRBV10-2; 7 bases agree with TRBD2. V was clipped by 4 bases and J by 6 bases; unmatched bases: 0. Germline CDR1 and CDR2: WSHSY and SAAADI. This CDR3 region has 11 residues. Here the CDR3 reads CASSGGGEQYF. CDR3 coding DNA: TGCGCCAGCAGTGGCGGGGGCGAGCAGTACTTC.

CDR3 coding DNA: TGTGCCAGCAGCGTAGCCCCTTTAGCGGGAGAAATCAATGAGCAGTTCTTC. Translating gives CASSVAPLAGEINEQFF. The genes are TRBV9 and TRBJ2-1, with 9 bases matching TRBD2. Germline V lookup: CDR1 SGDLS, CDR2 YYNGEE. With V trimmed by 0 bases and J by 6 bases, 10 bases remained unmatched. CDR3 length: 17 residues.

The chain has TRBV7-3 and TRBJ2-5; TRBD2 matches 10 bases. J lost 4 bases, V lost 4 bases, and 6 bases had no gene match. The CDR3 sequence is 15 residues long. Germline V gene sequence: CDR1 SGHTA, CDR2 FQGTGA. CDR3 DNA: TGTGCCAGCAGCTACAGCGGGAGGGCCGGAGAGACCCAGTACTTC. Its translation: CASSYSGRAGETQYF.

V is TRBV11-2 and J is TRBJ1-1; the D is unclear. CDR1 is SGHAT and CDR2 is FQNNGV in the germline V gene. Trimming stripped 1 base from V and 0 bases from J, with 3 bases between. The CDR3 covers 13 residues. Here the CDR3 DNA reads TGTGCCAGCAGCTTAGCAGTGAACACTGAAGCTTTCTTT. It yields the protein CASSLAVNTEAFF.

J is TRBJ1-6 and V is TRBV2, with TRBD1 matching over 8 bases. Germline CDR1 is SNHLY and CDR2 is FYNNEI. V lost 6 bases and J lost 7; bases outside the gene matches: 5. This CDR3 has 14 residues. The DNA of the CDR3 is TGTGCCAGCAGAGGGGGACAGGACAATTCACCCCTCCACTTT. Amino acids: CASRGGQDNSPLHF.